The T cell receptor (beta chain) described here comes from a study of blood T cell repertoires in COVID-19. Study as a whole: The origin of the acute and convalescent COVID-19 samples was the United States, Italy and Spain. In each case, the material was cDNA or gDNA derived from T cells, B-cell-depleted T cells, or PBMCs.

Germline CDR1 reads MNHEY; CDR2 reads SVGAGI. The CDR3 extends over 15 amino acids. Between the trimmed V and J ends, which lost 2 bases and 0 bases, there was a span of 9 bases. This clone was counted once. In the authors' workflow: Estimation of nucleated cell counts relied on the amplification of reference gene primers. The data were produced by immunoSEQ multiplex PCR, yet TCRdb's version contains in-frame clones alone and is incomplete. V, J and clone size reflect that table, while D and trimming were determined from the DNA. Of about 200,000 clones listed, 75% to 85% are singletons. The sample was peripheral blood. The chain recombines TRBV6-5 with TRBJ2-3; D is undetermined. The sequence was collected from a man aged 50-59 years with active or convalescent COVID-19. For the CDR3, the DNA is TGTGCCAGCAGTTACGGTGGCCTTAGCACAGATACGCAGTATTTT. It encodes CASSYGGLSTDTQYF.